This T cell receptor (beta chain) was sequenced for a study of tumour-infiltrating T cells in Burkitt lymphoma. This clone was seen a handful of times. V lost 5 bases, J lost 0 bases, and 6 bases stayed unmatched. The CDR3 spans 15 residues. The germline gives CDR1 SGHTA, CDR2 FQGNSA. Produced via immunoSEQ multiplex PCR; TCRdb's table is partial and in-frame only. The table shows thousands of clones, with more than 55% occurring only once. The clonotype originates from a human donor with diffuse large B-cell lymphoma. The source material was tumor tissue. V and J are TRBV7-2 and TRBJ1-2, with 7 bases lining up with TRBD1. The CDR3 is CASSPDRVANYGYTF. CDR3 bases: TGTGCCAGCAGCCCTGACAGGGTCGCTAACTATGGCTACACCTTC.